One sample yielded the 22 T cell receptor beta chains listed below, sequenced in a study of blood T cell repertoires in COVID-19. The method was immunoSEQ multiplex PCR; TCRdb's version includes in-frame clones alone and lacks a portion of them. This sample has about 99,000 clones, with approximately 89% found just once. The sample comprised peripheral blood. These TCRs come from a woman older than 75 in a cohort sampled during active COVID-19.

The CDR3 sequence is CASSDRAGEAFF. CDR3 nucleotides: TGTGCCAGCAGTGATCGAGCGGGTGAAGCTTTCTTT. The chain recombines TRBV6-1 with TRBJ1-1; no firm D call. Germline lookup yields CDR1 MNHNS and CDR2 SASEGT. This CDR3 spans 12 amino acids. Between the trimmed V and J ends, which lost 3 bases and 7 bases, there was a span of 9 bases.

Points on this clone: Other DNA sequences of this sample code for an identical CDR3. The rearrangement links TRBV18 to TRBJ2-5, with 7 bases lining up with TRBD1. Germline CDR1 and CDR2: KGHSH and LQKENI. CDR3 size: 14 residues. V lost 4 bases and J lost 2; bases outside the gene matches: 4. In DNA, the CDR3 is TGTGCCAGCTCACTAAGGACAGGTCAAGAGACCCAGTACTTC. It translates to CASSLRTGQETQYF. The whole variable domain, remainder taken from reference TRBV18 and TRBJ2-5, is NAGVMQNPRHLVRRRGQEARLRCSPMKGHSHVYWYRQLPEEGLKFMVYLQKENIIDESGMPKERFSAEFPKEGPSILRIQQVVRGDSAAYFCASSLRTGQETQYFGPGTRLLVL.

This chain connects TRBV7-9 to TRBJ2-1; D ambiguous. CDR3 size: 13 residues. The V and J ends lost 6 bases and 6 bases respectively, with 12 bases between them. Germline lookup yields CDR1 SEHNR and CDR2 FQNEAQ (reference sequence). CDR3 protein: CASSPPGVNEQFF. CDR3 in DNA: TGTGCCAGCAGTCCCCCCGGAGTCAATGAGCAGTTCTTC. Looking up the rest from reference TRBV7-9 and TRBJ2-1 gives the full variable domain: DTGVSQNPRHKITKRGQNVTFRCDPISEHNRLYWYRQTLGQGPEFLTYFQNEAQLEKSRLLSDRFSAERPKGSFSTLEIQRTEQGDSAMYLCASSPPGVNEQFFGPGTRLTVL.

This chain connects TRBV5-1 to TRBJ1-5; possibly TRBD1 for D (5 bases). Germline CDR1 and CDR2: SGHRS and YFSETQ. CDR3 length equals 15 residues. V was clipped by 4 bases and J by 2 bases, with 13 bases between them. The CDR3 sequence: CASSEGHGGNQPQHF. Here the CDR3 DNA reads TGCGCCAGCAGCGAAGGACACGGCGGCAATCAGCCCCAGCATTTT.

This clone was recorded only once. The chain is built from TRBV30 and TRBJ2-1; D call uncertain. V was clipped by 2 bases and J by 4 bases, with 3 bases between them. Germline assignment: CDR1 GTSNPN and CDR2 SVGIG (reference sequence). CDR3 length: 11 residues. CDR3 loop: CAWSQYNEQFF. For the CDR3, the DNA is TGTGCCTGGAGTCAGTACAATGAGCAGTTCTTC. Full variable domain (rest looked up from reference TRBV30 and TRBJ2-1): SQTIHQWPATLVQPVGSPLSLECTVEGTSNPNLYWYRQAAGRGLQLLFYSVGIGQISSEVPQNLSASRPQDRQFILSSKKLLLSDSGFYLCAWSQYNEQFFGPGTRLTVL.

In DNA form, the CDR3 reads TGCGCCAGCAGCTTGGTGCTAGCGGGAAACACAGATACGCAGTATTTT. Protein sequence: CASSLVLAGNTDTQYF. V usage is TRBV5-1 and J usage is TRBJ2-3; TRBD2 aligns across 9 bases. CDR1 is SGHRS and CDR2 is YFSETQ in the germline V gene. J was trimmed by 2 bases and V by 0 bases; bases with no gene match: 4. The CDR3 spans 16 residues.

The V and J genes are TRBV10-1 and TRBJ2-2; TRBD2 matches at 9 bases. V lost 3 bases to trimming and J lost 6 bases; unmatched junction nucleotides: 8. The CDR3 is 16 amino acids. Looked up from germline, CDR1 is WNHNN and CDR2 is SYGVQD (reference sequence). This CDR3 is CASSDRASGDAGELFF. The CDR3, as DNA: TGCGCCAGCAGTGATAGAGCTAGCGGGGACGCCGGGGAGCTGTTTTTT.

CDR3 nucleotides: TGTGCCAGCAGCTCGTTAGCGGGAGCGACCACAGATACGCAGTATTTT. Translated: CASSSLAGATTDTQYF. This chain uses TRBV11-2 with TRBJ2-3; the match to TRBD2 covers 9 bases. Trimming at V came to 4 bases and at J to 2 bases, leaving 7 bases not matched to a gene. The CDR3 contains 16 residues. Germline-derived CDR1 and CDR2 are SGHAT and FQNNGV.

This clone has only a few counts. The chain recombines TRBV19 with TRBJ2-7, with TRBD2 as a possible D gene (7 bases). Trimming pared 5 bases from V and 5 bases from J, leaving 16 bases between. CDR3 length: 14 residues. Per germline, CDR1 LNHDA and CDR2 SQIVND (reference sequence). The DNA for the CDR3 is TGTGCCAGTAGTTGGGGGGGCGCGAGGAACGAGCAGTACTTC. Protein: CASSWGGARNEQYF.

V is TRBV7-9 and J is TRBJ2-5, with TRBD1 as a possible D gene (6 bases). V was trimmed by 4 bases and J by 2 bases, leaving 11 bases between them. The CDR3 extends over 14 amino acids. CDR1 is SEHNR, CDR2 FQNEAQ, per germline (reference sequence). CDR3 protein: CASSSQGRQETQYF. Here the CDR3 DNA reads TGTGCCAGCAGCTCTCAGGGGCGGCAAGAGACCCAGTACTTC.

The chain is built from TRBV12-5 and TRBJ2-3; 9 bases fit TRBD2. CDR3 length: 18 residues. Germline CDR1 and CDR2: LGHNT and FRNRAP. Trimming removed 3 bases from V and 0 bases from J; junction bases left unmatched: 10. The CDR3 region has the DNA TGTGCTAGTGGTTTAGGAGCGGGGGGCGCGGCTAGCACAGATACGCAGTATTTT. It is translated as CASGLGAGGAASTDTQYF. The full variable domain, its missing parts supplied by reference TRBV12-5 and TRBJ2-3, is DARVTQTPRHKVTEMGQEVTMRCQPILGHNTVFWYRQTMMQGLELLAYFRNRAPLDDSGMPKDRFSAEMPDATLATLKIQPSEPRDSAVYFCASGLGAGGAASTDTQYFGPGTRLTVL.

Here the CDR3 DNA reads TGTGCCAGCAGCCCGACTAGGACTAGCGGGGGGGCCCAAGAGACCCAGTACTTC. Translating gives CASSPTRTSGGAQETQYF. The chain is built from TRBV7-2 and TRBJ2-5, with 15 nucleotides matching TRBD2. CDR3 size: 18 residues. V was clipped by 5 bases and J by 1 base; unmatched bases: 8. From germline, CDR1 is SGHTA and CDR2 FQGNSA.

A remark on this clone: At one end, the junction sequence differs from germline, possibly due to a read error. The chain employs TRBV12-3 or TRBV12-4 and TRBJ2-3, with D possibly being TRBD1 (5 bases). The CDR3 sequence is 13 residues long. The CDR3 DNA reads as TGTGCCAGCGGCCCCTCCGACAGCTCATCCCCTTTTTTT. It yields the protein CASGPSDSSSPFF.

This sequence joins TRBV5-1 and TRBJ2-1, with 8 nucleotides matching TRBD2. Germline trimming cut 2 bases from V and 9 bases from J; bases unmatched to any gene: 10. This CDR3 contains 15 residues. Germline V gives CDR1 SGHRS, CDR2 YFSETQ. The DNA of the CDR3 is TGCGCCAGCAGCTTAGGAGCGGGAGCCCCTTCTGAGCAGTTCTTC. Encoded protein: CASSLGAGAPSEQFF.

The chain combines TRBV5-5 with TRBJ2-1; tentative D call: TRBD1 (6 bases). This CDR3 has 11 residues. Germline-derived CDR1 and CDR2 are SGHKS and YYEKEE (reference sequence). Trimming removed 7 bases from V and 4 bases from J, with 6 bases in between. CDR3 in amino acids: CASGQYNEQFF. As DNA, the CDR3 is TGTGCCAGCGGACAGTACAATGAGCAGTTCTTC.

The chain uses TRBV2 and TRBJ1-1; 8 bases line up with TRBD1. Per the germline V gene, CDR1 is SNHLY and CDR2 is FYNNEI. The CDR3 has 14 residues. V lost 7 bases to trimming and J lost 10 bases; unmatched junction nucleotides: 14. The CDR3 spells CASTEGRGRERAFF. CDR3 sequence (DNA): TGTGCCAGCACCGAGGGCAGGGGGCGGGAGAGAGCTTTCTTT.

This clone was counted only a few times. The V call is TRBV19, the J call TRBJ2-1, with 8 bases that match TRBD2. Trimming at V came to 3 bases and at J to 6 bases, leaving 7 bases not matched to a gene. CDR1 and CDR2 (germline): LNHDA, SQIVND (reference sequence). This CDR3 has 15 amino acids. CDR3 sequence reads: CASSIQAGAVNEQFF. The CDR3, as DNA: TGTGCCAGTAGTATTCAAGCGGGAGCGGTCAATGAGCAGTTCTTC. Filled out from reference TRBV19 and TRBJ2-1, the complete variable domain reads DGGITQSPKYLFRKEGQNVTLSCEQNLNHDAMYWYRQDPGQGLRLIYYSQIVNDFQKGDIAEGYSVSREKKESFPLTVTSAQKNPTAFYLCASSIQAGAVNEQFFGPGTRLTVL.

The rearrangement joins TRBV15 to TRBJ2-2; 11 positions match TRBD2. Losses at the gene ends were 4 bases for V and 7 bases for J; bases not matched to a gene: 8. Germline V CDR1 and CDR2: LNHNV, YYDKDF (reference sequence). There are 16 residues in the CDR3. DNA of the CDR3: TGTGCCACCAGCACCGAACTAGCGGGAGTCGGCGGGGAGCTGTTTTTT. Translating it yields CATSTELAGVGGELFF.

The chain uses TRBV28 and TRBJ2-1; D perhaps matches TRBD2 (5 bases). In germline, CDR1 is MDHEN, CDR2 SYDVKM. Trimming took 7 bases from V and 0 from J, leaving 7 bases between them. There are 13 residues in the CDR3. The CDR3 bases are TGTGCCAGCATAGCGTACTCCTACAATGAGCAGTTCTTC. It is translated as CASIAYSYNEQFF. The whole variable domain, filled in from reference TRBV28 and TRBJ2-1, reads DVKVTQSSRYLVKRTGEKVFLECVQDMDHENMFWYRQDPGLGLRLIYFSYDVKMKEKGDIPEGYSVSREKKERFSLILESASTNQTSMYLCASIAYSYNEQFFGPGTRLTVL.

The chain has TRBV5-1 and TRBJ1-3; perhaps TRBD1 as D (6 bases). This CDR3 spans 17 amino acids. Trimming left V 0 bases short and J 8 bases short, with 21 bases between. The germline V gene encodes CDR1 SGHRS and CDR2 YFSETQ. The CDR3 loop is CASSLGPMGGARDTIYF. The CDR3 region has the DNA TGCGCCAGCAGCTTGGGCCCCATGGGGGGGGCCCGAGACACCATATATTTT.

The rearrangement uses TRBV5-6 and TRBJ2-1, with 9 positions matching TRBD2. This CDR3 is built from 16 residues. Germline loops: CDR1 SGHDT, CDR2 YYEEEE. Trimming at V came to 3 bases and at J to 4 bases, leaving 8 bases not matched to a gene. CDR3 in amino acids: CASSYASSGGYNEQFF. The CDR3, as DNA: TGTGCCAGCAGCTATGCTTCGAGCGGGGGGTACAATGAGCAGTTCTTC.

The J gene is TRBJ1-1, the V gene TRBV18, with TRBD1 matching over 7 bases. The V gene end was trimmed by 5 bases and the J gene end by 4 bases; junction bases not matched to a gene: 7. CDR1 is KGHSH and CDR2 is LQKENI in the germline V gene. The CDR3 totals 14 residues. As DNA, the CDR3 is TGTGCCAGCTCAATCGACAGGGTCGGCACTGAAGCTTTCTTT. Its translation is CASSIDRVGTEAFF. The full variable domain, completed using reference TRBV18 and TRBJ1-1, is NAGVMQNPRHLVRRRGQEARLRCSPMKGHSHVYWYRQLPEEGLKFMVYLQKENIIDESGMPKERFSAEFPKEGPSILRIQQVVRGDSAAYFCASSIDRVGTEAFFGQGTRLTVV.